This T cell receptor beta chain derives from a study of blood T cell repertoires in COVID-19. Study overall: Researchers got acute and convalescent COVID-19 samples from the United States, Italy and Spain. PBMCs, B-cell-depleted T cells, or T cells provided the cDNA or gDNA that made up the material.

As handled by the study authors: For nucleated cells, counts were estimated from reference gene primer amplification. The assay was immunoSEQ multiplex PCR, and TCRdb's table has in-frame clones only and misses some. V, J and clone size are taken as reported in that table, and D and trimming were inferred from the DNA itself. The sample shows about 140,000 clones, about 82% of them seen only once. This CDR3 spans 12 amino acids. In germline, CDR1 is MDHEN, CDR2 SYDVKM. Trimming stripped 5 bases from V and 7 bases from J, with 11 bases between. In its sample, this clone was seen a few times. The chain carries TRBV28 and TRBJ1-2; a possible D gene is TRBD1 (6 bases). The sequenced material came from peripheral blood. The sequence was obtained from a woman aged 80 or over with active or convalescent COVID-19. In nucleotides, the CDR3 is TGTGCCAGCAGTGTCCGGGACACTGGCTACACCTTC. This gives the protein CASSVRDTGYTF.